Each of the 30 T cell receptor beta chains below was sequenced from the same sample in a study of cytomegalovirus exposure and HLA in healthy donors (dated by TCRdb to 2015 to 2018). Library generation was performed with the immunoSEQ multiplex PCR assay. The multiplex PCR relied on a mix of 60 forward primers for TCR Vbeta segments and 13 reverse primers for TCR Jbeta segments. As stored in TCRdb, this immuneACCESS dataset retains in-frame rearrangements with V and J assigned. A fraction of the clones does not appear; measured against another copy, unresolved V genes explain less than half of the discrepancy, and the remainder lacks a known reason. A total of roughly 56,000 clones appear in this sample, about 81% of them only once. 2.5% of the sample belongs to the ten largest clones. The sequencing input was PBMCs. These receptors were taken from a boy aged 5-17 years in good health and CMV-seropositive.

The chain has TRBV9 and TRBJ2-3, with D maybe TRBD2 (5 bases). V dropped 4 bases and J dropped 2 bases, with 20 bases sitting between them. The CDR3 is 17 amino acids. Germline V gene lookup returns CDR1 SGDLS and CDR2 YYNGEE. The CDR3 region is CASSLGMDSLYTDTQYF. CDR3 sequence (DNA): TGTGCCAGCAGCCTCGGGATGGATAGCCTATACACAGATACGCAGTATTTT. Filled out from reference TRBV9 and TRBJ2-3, the complete variable domain reads DSGVTQTPKHLITATGQRVTLRCSPRSGDLSVYWYQQSLDQGLQFLIQYYNGEERAKGNILERFSAQQFPDLHSELNLSSLELGDSALYFCASSLGMDSLYTDTQYFGPGTRLTVL.

This chain uses TRBV7-9 with TRBJ2-5; 8 nucleotides match TRBD2. The trim removed 2 bases at V and 5 bases at J, leaving 7 bases unmatched. The CDR3 extends over 15 amino acids. Germline-derived CDR1 and CDR2 are SEHNR and FQNEAQ (reference sequence). The CDR3 sequence: CASSLSLAGRETQYF. The CDR3 DNA sequence: TGTGCCAGCAGCTTAAGTCTAGCGGGTAGGGAGACCCAGTACTTC.

The chain carries TRBV5-1 and TRBJ2-3, with no clear D. The CDR3 loop spans 12 amino acids. V lost 3 bases to trimming and J lost 3 bases, with 5 bases between them. The germline V gene has CDR1 SGHRS and CDR2 YFSETQ. The DNA of the CDR3 is TGCGCCAGCAGCTCGACTACAGATACGCAGTATTTT. This translates into CASSSTTDTQYF.

The J gene is TRBJ2-3, the V gene TRBV2; possibly TRBD2 for D (7 bases). The ends were cut back, 11 bases at V and 3 bases at J, with 21 bases in the middle. The CDR3 is 15 residues long. The germline V gene encodes CDR1 SNHLY and CDR2 FYNNEI. In DNA form, the CDR3 reads TGTGCCTCATCCCCTGGAGGGGGGGGGACAGATACGCAGTATTTT. Translating it yields CASSPGGGGTDTQYF.

The genes are TRBV5-5 and TRBJ1-1, with a tentative D call TRBD1 (5 bases). Between the trimmed V and J ends, which lost 2 bases and 1 base, there was a span of 9 bases. The germline gives CDR1 SGHKS, CDR2 YYEKEE (reference sequence). This CDR3 contains 14 residues. The CDR3 reads CASSLPTGNTEAFF. Here the CDR3 DNA reads TGTGCCAGCAGCTTACCTACAGGGAACACTGAAGCTTTCTTT.

The gene calls are TRBV6-6 and TRBJ2-1; 10 positions match TRBD2. J lost 10 bases, V lost 6 bases, and 9 bases had no gene match. The germline gives CDR1 MNHNY, CDR2 SVGAGI (reference sequence). This CDR3 spans 14 amino acids. The CDR3 region is CASSLSGGVGEQFF. For the CDR3, the DNA is TGTGCCAGCAGCCTAAGCGGGGGGGTGGGGGAGCAGTTCTTC.

This clone came up a few times. This rearrangement joins TRBV2 to TRBJ1-4; D is possibly TRBD1 (6 bases). The CDR3 totals 12 residues. CDR1 SNHLY and CDR2 FYNNEI come from the germline V gene. V was clipped by 8 bases and J by 14 bases, with 18 bases between them. The CDR3 DNA reads as TGTGCCAGCGGCACCGGGACAATTAGCCTGTTTTTT. This gives the protein CASGTGTISLFF.

The chain is built from TRBV10-1 and TRBJ2-2, with a possible D match to TRBD1 (6 bases). The CDR3 is 15 residues long. The germline CDR1 and CDR2 sequences are WNHNN and SYGVQD (reference sequence). V gave up 0 bases and J gave up 5 bases, with 10 bases separating them. CDR3 residues: CASSESLTGTGELFF. CDR3 nucleotide sequence: TGCGCCAGCAGTGAGTCCCTTACAGGGACCGGGGAGCTGTTTTTT.

V gene TRBV18 combines with J gene TRBJ1-1; tentatively, D is TRBD1 (6 bases). V lost 7 bases and J lost 1, with 16 bases in between. Germline V gives CDR1 KGHSH, CDR2 LQKENI. CDR3 size: 15 residues. The CDR3 DNA follows: TGTGCCAGCTACTCTTCTTGGACAGCGAACACTGAAGCTTTCTTT. It is translated as CASYSSWTANTEAFF. The entire variable domain, with the rest obtained from reference TRBV18 and TRBJ1-1, is as follows: NAGVMQNPRHLVRRRGQEARLRCSPMKGHSHVYWYRQLPEEGLKFMVYLQKENIIDESGMPKERFSAEFPKEGPSILRIQQVVRGDSAAYFCASYSSWTANTEAFFGQGTRLTVV.

This clone came up a few times. V and J are TRBV7-9 and TRBJ1-1, with D tentatively TRBD1 (5 bases). Trimming took off 5 bases at V and 5 bases at J, with 12 bases between the two ends. This CDR3 is 13 amino acids long. CDR1 and CDR2 (germline): SEHNR, FQNEAQ (reference sequence). CDR3 nucleotide sequence: TGTGCCAGCAGCCCGATTCCAGGGACTGAAGCTTTCTTT. It encodes CASSPIPGTEAFF.

This chain joins TRBV6-1 and TRBJ2-7; 7 nucleotides line up with TRBD1. Losses at the gene ends were 8 bases for V and 3 bases for J; bases not matched to a gene: 10. CDR3 length equals 14 residues. CDR1 and CDR2 from the germline V gene are MNHNS and SASEGT. The CDR3 sequence is CASVRQGKVYEQYF. CDR3 in DNA: TGTGCCAGCGTACGACAGGGTAAAGTCTACGAGCAGTACTTC.

The chain couples TRBV5-1 to TRBJ2-3, with D maybe TRBD2 (6 bases). Per the germline V gene, CDR1 is SGHRS and CDR2 is YFSETQ. V lost 0 bases and J 2 bases, leaving 22 bases between the germline ends. The length of the CDR3 is 19 residues. The CDR3 region is CASSLGGLARDQSTDTQYF. The CDR3, as DNA: TGCGCCAGCAGCTTGGGGGGTCTAGCGAGGGACCAATCCACAGATACGCAGTATTTT.

This chain uses TRBV5-1 with TRBJ2-5, with TRBD2 identical over 15 bases. The CDR3 contains 17 residues. Germline assignment: CDR1 SGHRS and CDR2 YFSETQ. Losses at the gene ends were 5 bases for V and 5 bases for J; bases not matched to a gene: 10. In DNA form, the CDR3 reads TGCGCCAGCAGGCAATCCGGGACTAGCGGGGGGTCTGAGACCCAGTACTTC. Its protein is CASRQSGTSGGSETQYF.

The chain joins TRBV6-6 to TRBJ1-2; D is undetermined. Germline CDR1 and CDR2: MNHNY and SVGAGI (reference sequence). Trimming shortened V by 7 bases and J by 0 bases, and 6 bases separated the two germline ends. CDR3 length equals 12 residues. The CDR3 loop is CASTPTNYGYTF. The DNA for the CDR3 is TGTGCCAGCACCCCCACTAACTATGGCTACACCTTC.

Remarks on this clone: At one end, the junction sequence differs from germline, possibly due to a read error. This chain links TRBV7-9 with TRBJ1-4; TRBD1 matches at 10 bases. This CDR3 has 17 amino acids. Germline CDR1 and CDR2: SEHNR and FQNEAQ (reference sequence). For the CDR3, the DNA is TGTTCCAGCAGCTTAAGCCCGGGACAGGGGTCTAATGAAAAACTGTTTTTT. It is translated as CSSSLSPGQGSNEKLFF.

CDR3 DNA: TGTGCCAGCAGTTACTCGGGGCGAGGGCCCCAGCATTTT. This codes for CASSYSGRGPQHF. The gene calls are TRBV6-5 and TRBJ1-5, with a possible D match to TRBD1 (5 bases). Trimming removed 0 bases at V and 9 bases at J, with 9 bases between. The CDR3 has 13 amino acids. CDR1 MNHEY and CDR2 SVGAGI come from the germline V gene.

In its sample, this clone was seen a few times. CDR3 residues: CASSDSGRVDEQYF. For the CDR3, the DNA is TGTGCCAGCAGTGATAGTGGTCGGGTCGACGAGCAGTACTTC. The V call is TRBV25-1, the J call TRBJ2-7; D unresolved. The CDR3 is made up of 14 amino acids. Germline V gene sequence: CDR1 MGHDK, CDR2 SYGVNS. V dropped 3 bases and J dropped 5 bases, with 14 bases sitting between them.

This sequence joins TRBV2 and TRBJ2-7; D is possibly TRBD2 (6 bases). Trimming shortened V by 7 bases and J by 4 bases, and 14 bases separated the two germline ends. Germline V gives CDR1 SNHLY, CDR2 FYNNEI. The CDR3 consists of 13 residues. CDR3 sequence reads: CASKEGLPYEQYF. CDR3 in DNA: TGTGCCAGCAAAGAGGGACTTCCTTACGAGCAGTACTTC.

V usage is TRBV29-1 and J usage is TRBJ2-7; 8 bases are a match to TRBD1. This CDR3 comprises 15 residues. The germline CDR1 and CDR2 sequences are SQVTM and ANQGSEA. The V segment lost 4 bases and the J segment 3 bases; nucleotides outside the gene matches: 11. The CDR3 spells CSVAPPGTGHYEQYF. The CDR3 DNA reads as TGCAGCGTTGCACCCCCAGGGACAGGACACTACGAGCAGTACTTC.

As concerns this clone: Compared with germline, one end of the junction differs, possibly owing to a read error. The CDR3 bases are TGTACCAGCAGGGGCCCTGAGCAGTACTTC. Protein product: CTSRGPEQYF. The chain couples TRBV6-1 to TRBJ2-7, with a tentative D call TRBD1 (6 bases). Germline V CDR1 and CDR2: MNHNS, SASEGT. The CDR3 consists of 10 residues.

The rearrangement joins TRBV12-5 to TRBJ2-1, with TRBD1 identical over 7 bases. The CDR3 is made up of 16 amino acids. Germline V CDR1 and CDR2: LGHNT, FRNRAP. J was trimmed by 3 bases and V by 5 bases; bases with no gene match: 10. The CDR3, as DNA: TGTGCTAGTGGTCCCCTATCCGGGACAGTCTACAATGAGCAGTTCTTC. This gives the protein CASGPLSGTVYNEQFF.

The chain carries TRBV20-1 and TRBJ2-7, with unresolved D. This CDR3 has 11 amino acids. V lost 0 bases, J lost 6 bases, and 6 bases lay in between. Germline CDR1 DFQATT, CDR2 SNEGSKA (reference sequence). The CDR3: CSARDRVEQYF. CDR3 DNA sequence: TGCAGTGCTAGAGATCGGGTCGAGCAGTACTTC.

This chain links TRBV7-2 with TRBJ2-7; D gene ambiguous. Per the germline V gene, CDR1 is SGHTA and CDR2 is FQGNSA. The CDR3 totals 13 residues. Trimming pared 6 bases from V and 8 bases from J, leaving 17 bases between. In DNA, the CDR3 is TGTGCCAGCAGGGGCCCAAAGGTGGTAAAGCAGTACTTC. Encoded protein: CASRGPKVVKQYF.

This sequence joins TRBV5-1 and TRBJ1-3, with TRBD1 as a possible D gene (6 bases). V lost 4 bases to trimming and J lost 2 bases, with 16 bases between them. The CDR3 extends over 16 amino acids. CDR1 and CDR2 (germline): SGHRS, YFSETQ. The CDR3 nucleotides read TGCGCCAGCAGCCCGAGGGGGGGGAGAACTGGAAACACCATATATTTT. This gives the protein CASSPRGGRTGNTIYF. The variable domain in full, with the rest retrieved from reference TRBV5-1 and TRBJ1-3, is KAGVTQTPRYLIKTRGQQVTLSCSPISGHRSVSWYQQTPGQGLQFLFEYFSETQRNKGNFPGRFSGRQFSNSRSEMNVSTLELGDSALYLCASSPRGGRTGNTIYFGEGSWLTVV.

The chain couples TRBV25-1 to TRBJ1-1, with D perhaps TRBD1 (6 bases). CDR1 MGHDK and CDR2 SYGVNS come from the germline V gene. This CDR3 has 11 residues. V shed 8 bases and J shed 8 bases, with 12 bases lying between them. This chain's CDR3 is CASRFGTEAFF. The CDR3 DNA follows: TGTGCCAGCCGATTCGGGACAGAAGCTTTCTTT.

This rearrangement joins TRBV7-9 to TRBJ2-5; D not resolved. This CDR3 is built from 14 residues. The V gene lost 5 bases and the J gene lost 1 base, with 11 bases spanning the gap. CDR1 and CDR2 from the germline V gene are SEHNR and FQNEAQ (reference sequence). The CDR3 sequence: CASSRVVRQETQYF. The CDR3 coding sequence is TGTGCCAGCAGCCGAGTGGTGCGCCAAGAGACCCAGTACTTC.

The chain uses TRBV2 and TRBJ1-5; D unresolved. This CDR3 spans 12 amino acids. V dropped 0 bases and J dropped 10 bases, with 7 bases sitting between them. The V gene's germline CDR1 is SNHLY and CDR2 FYNNEI. CDR3 amino acids: CASSEAAGPQHF. CDR3 coding DNA: TGTGCCAGCAGTGAAGCGGCAGGCCCCCAGCATTTT. Combining the CDR3 with reference TRBV2 and TRBJ1-5 gives the whole variable domain EPEVTQTPSHQVTQMGQEVILRCVPISNHLYFYWYRQILGQKVEFLVSFYNNEISEKSEIFDDQFSVERPDGSNFTLKIRSTKLEDSAMYFCASSEAAGPQHFGDGTRLSIL.

V is TRBV10-1 and J is TRBJ2-3; D ambiguous. Germline-derived CDR1 and CDR2 are WNHNN and SYGVQD (reference sequence). The CDR3 sequence is 14 residues long. With 5 bases removed from V and 5 bases from J, the gap between germline ends came to 14 bases. The CDR3, as DNA: TGCGCCAGCAGTTCCGGCCAGGCAAGAGATACGCAGTATTTT. Encoded protein: CASSSGQARDTQYF.

The J gene is TRBJ2-5, the V gene TRBV6-1; 9 bases match TRBD2. CDR3 length: 15 residues. Trimming at V came to 4 bases and at J to 4 bases, leaving 7 bases not matched to a gene. Germline V gene sequence: CDR1 MNHNS, CDR2 SASEGT. CDR3 sequence (DNA): TGTGCCAGCAGTGTGGGGGGTAGCGGGGGAGAGACCCAGTACTTC. It encodes CASSVGGSGGETQYF.

V gene TRBV6-5 combines with J gene TRBJ2-3; no firm D call. In germline, CDR1 is MNHEY, CDR2 SVGAGI. The CDR3 length is 14 residues. V lost 2 bases and J 1 base, leaving 7 bases between the germline ends. CDR3 nucleotides: TGTGCCAGCAGTTACATGCAGGGCACAGATACGCAGTATTTT. Translated, it gives CASSYMQGTDTQYF.